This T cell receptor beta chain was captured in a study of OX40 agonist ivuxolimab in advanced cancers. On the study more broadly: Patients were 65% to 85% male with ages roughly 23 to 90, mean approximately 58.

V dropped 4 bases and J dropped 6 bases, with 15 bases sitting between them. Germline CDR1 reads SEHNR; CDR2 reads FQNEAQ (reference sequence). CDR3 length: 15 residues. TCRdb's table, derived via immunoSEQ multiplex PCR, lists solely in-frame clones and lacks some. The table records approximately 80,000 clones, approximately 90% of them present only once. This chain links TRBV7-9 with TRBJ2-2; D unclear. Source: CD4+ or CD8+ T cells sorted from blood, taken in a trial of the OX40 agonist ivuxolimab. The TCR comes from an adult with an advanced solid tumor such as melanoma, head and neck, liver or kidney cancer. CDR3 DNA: TGTGCCAGCAGCTCAGATCGTAGTATCGCCGGGGAGCTGTTTTTT. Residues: CASSSDRSIAGELFF.